Presented here are 4 T cell receptor beta chains from one specimen sequenced in a study of blood T cells in healthy people across ages. For the second PCR, which ran for 7 to 11 cycles, a sample-barcoded 5' primer and a J-beta primer mix were used. One entry per CDR3 protein results from TCRdb running MiXCR on the 5' RACE reads. The sample consists of some 1.4 million distinct CDR3 sequences, around two fifths of them appearing once. The sequenced sample consisted of blood. These TCRs come from a woman in her late teens or twenties in good health.

The V gene is TRBV5-1, the J gene TRBJ1-1, with unresolved D. This CDR3 region has 14 residues. The V gene lost 6 bases and the J gene lost 1 base, with 13 bases spanning the gap. Germline V gives CDR1 SGHRS, CDR2 YFSETQ. The CDR3 DNA is TGCGCCAGCACCCCATCGGGAGAGAACACTGAAGCTTTCTTT. Translating gives CASTPSGENTEAFF.

This clonotype appeared a few times. The V call is TRBV6-1, the J call TRBJ1-6, with D uncertain. CDR3 size: 14 residues. Trimming took off 5 bases at V and 9 bases at J, with 14 bases between the two ends. Looked up from germline, CDR1 is MNHNS and CDR2 is SASEGT. CDR3 coding DNA: TGTGCCAGCAGTCTCCAACAGCGTACTTCACCCCTCCACTTT. Translation: CASSLQQRTSPLHF.

This clonotype occurred many times. The chain carries TRBV6-5 and TRBJ1-2; TRBD1 matches 11 bases. V lost 4 bases to trimming and J lost 5 bases; unmatched junction nucleotides: 3. The germline V gene encodes CDR1 MNHEY and CDR2 SVGAGI. The CDR3 has 14 residues. The CDR3: CASSSGTGGYGYTF. The CDR3 region has the DNA TGTGCCAGCAGTTCAGGGACAGGGGGTTATGGCTACACCTTC.

This rearrangement joins TRBV29-1 to TRBJ2-5, with D possibly matching TRBD1 (6 bases). The CDR3 contains 13 residues. In germline, CDR1 is SQVTM, CDR2 ANQGSEA. V lost 6 bases and J lost 11, with 22 bases in between. CDR3 in amino acids: CSVLSDRNNEQYF. The CDR3 DNA follows: TGCAGCGTCCTAAGCGACAGGAACAATGAGCAGTACTTC.